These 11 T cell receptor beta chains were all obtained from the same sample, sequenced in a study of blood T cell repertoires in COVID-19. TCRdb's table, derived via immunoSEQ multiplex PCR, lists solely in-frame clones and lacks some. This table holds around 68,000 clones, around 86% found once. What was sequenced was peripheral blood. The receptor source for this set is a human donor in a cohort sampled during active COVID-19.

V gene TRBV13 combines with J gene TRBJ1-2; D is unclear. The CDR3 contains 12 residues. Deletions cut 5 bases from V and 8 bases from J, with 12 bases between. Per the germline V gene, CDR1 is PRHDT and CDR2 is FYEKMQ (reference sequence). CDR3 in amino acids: CASSEDGSGYTF. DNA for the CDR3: TGTGCCAGCAGCGAAGATGGGAGCGGCTACACCTTC.

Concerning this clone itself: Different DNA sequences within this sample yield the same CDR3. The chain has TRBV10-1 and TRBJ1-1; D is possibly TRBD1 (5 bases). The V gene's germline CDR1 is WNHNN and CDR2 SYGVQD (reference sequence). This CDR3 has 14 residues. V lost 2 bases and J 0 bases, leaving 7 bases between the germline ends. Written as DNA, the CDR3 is TGCGCCAGCAGTGAGGACAGCCTGAACACTGAAGCTTTCTTT. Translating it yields CASSEDSLNTEAFF.

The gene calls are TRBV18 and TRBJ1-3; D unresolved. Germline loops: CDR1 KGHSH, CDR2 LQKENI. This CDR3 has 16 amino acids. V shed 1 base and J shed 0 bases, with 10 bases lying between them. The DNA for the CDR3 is TGTGCCAGCTCACCACAACATCTGATCTCTGGAAACACCATATATTTT. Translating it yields CASSPQHLISGNTIYF.

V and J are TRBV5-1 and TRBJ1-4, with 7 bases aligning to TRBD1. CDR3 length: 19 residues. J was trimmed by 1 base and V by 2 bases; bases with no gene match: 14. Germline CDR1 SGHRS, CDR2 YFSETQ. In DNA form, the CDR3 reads TGCGCCAGCAGCTTAAGATCCCAACAGGGGTTGGTAACTAATGAAAAACTGTTTTTT. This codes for CASSLRSQQGLVTNEKLFF.

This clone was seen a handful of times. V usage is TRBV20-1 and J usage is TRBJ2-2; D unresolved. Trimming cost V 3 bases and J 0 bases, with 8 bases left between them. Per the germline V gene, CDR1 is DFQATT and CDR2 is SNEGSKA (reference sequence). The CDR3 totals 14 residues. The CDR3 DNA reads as TGCAGTGCTAGTAATCCGTCGAACACCGGGGAGCTGTTTTTT. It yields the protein CSASNPSNTGELFF.

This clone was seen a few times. CDR3 coding DNA: TGTGCCAGCAGCCCGCAGCGGGCTAATGAAAAACTGTTTTTT. Encoded protein: CASSPQRANEKLFF. The chain links TRBV7-2 to TRBJ1-4, with D hard to call. CDR1 is SGHTA and CDR2 is FQGNSA in the germline V gene. CDR3 length: 14 amino acids. V was pared by 5 bases and J by 3 bases, with 10 bases between.

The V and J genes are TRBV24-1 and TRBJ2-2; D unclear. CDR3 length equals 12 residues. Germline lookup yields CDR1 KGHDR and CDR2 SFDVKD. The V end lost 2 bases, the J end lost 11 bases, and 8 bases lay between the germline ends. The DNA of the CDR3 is TGTGCCACCAGTGATTCGGGTTACGAGCTGTTTTTT. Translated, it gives CATSDSGYELFF.

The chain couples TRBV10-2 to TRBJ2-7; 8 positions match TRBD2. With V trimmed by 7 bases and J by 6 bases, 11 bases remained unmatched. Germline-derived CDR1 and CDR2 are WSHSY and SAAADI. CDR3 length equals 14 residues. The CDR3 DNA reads TGCGCCAGCATGGGGGCGGGGGGTGGGTCCGAGCAGTACTTC. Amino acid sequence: CASMGAGGGSEQYF.

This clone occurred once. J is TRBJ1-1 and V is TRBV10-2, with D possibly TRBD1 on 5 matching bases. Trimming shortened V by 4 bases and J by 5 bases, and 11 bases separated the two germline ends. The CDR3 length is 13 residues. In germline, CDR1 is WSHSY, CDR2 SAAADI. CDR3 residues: CASSGGEWTEAFF. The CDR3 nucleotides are TGCGCCAGCAGTGGGGGGGAGTGGACTGAAGCTTTCTTT.

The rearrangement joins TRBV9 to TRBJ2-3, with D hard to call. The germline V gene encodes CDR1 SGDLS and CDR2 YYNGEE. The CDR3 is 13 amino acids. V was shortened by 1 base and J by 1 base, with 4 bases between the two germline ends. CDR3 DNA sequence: TGTGCCAGCAGCGTAAGCCGCACAGATACGCAGTATTTT. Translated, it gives CASSVSRTDTQYF.

CDR3 residues: CASRKGDREAYGYTF. CDR3 sequence (DNA): TGTGCCAGCAGGAAAGGGGACAGGGAGGCCTATGGCTACACCTTC. J is TRBJ1-2 and V is TRBV6-5; 9 nucleotides match TRBD1. V was clipped by 6 bases and J by 4 bases; unmatched bases: 9. CDR1 is MNHEY and CDR2 is SVGAGI in the germline V gene. This CDR3 has 15 residues.